This T cell receptor beta chain was sequenced during a study of CD8 T cells in ankylosing spondylitis. The ends lost 1 base at V and 9 bases at J; junction bases unmatched: 14. The CDR3 contains 15 residues. Germline lookup yields CDR1 DFQATT and CDR2 SNEGSKA (reference sequence). TCRdb called the 5' RACE reads again in MiXCR, with one record for every CDR3 protein. The profile shows 310,000 or so distinct CDR3 sequences, around 20% of them singletons. This clonotype was seen only a few times. The sample taken for sequencing was blood, either unsorted or a sorted T cell fraction (not recorded which). V gene TRBV20-1 combines with J gene TRBJ1-1; 7 bases are a match to TRBD1. The TCR originated in a male donor with ankylosing spondylitis or in good health (not recorded which). The CDR3 reads CSARGLGQPHAQAFF. CDR3 DNA sequence: TGCAGTGCTAGAGGGCTGGGACAGCCCCATGCACAAGCTTTCTTT.